A selection of T cell receptor beta chains follows, all from one sample in a study of cytomegalovirus exposure and HLA in healthy donors. Produced via immunoSEQ multiplex PCR; TCRdb's table is partial and in-frame only. The sample consists of 150,000 to 200,000 clones, around 87% of them appearing once. The sample taken for sequencing was PBMCs. Receptor source: a woman aged 18-30 years in good health and CMV-seronegative. Each CDR3 is given without its conserved first and last residue.

TRBV27,TRBJ1-4,ASSLTTDATNEKLF
TRBV5-1,TRBJ2-5,ASSLTGQRRETQY
TRBV2,TRBJ2-7,ASAQGQVSSYEQY
TRBV30,TRBJ1-2,AWRIPGQSGYT
TRBV5-6,TRBJ2-7,ASSRQVNYEQY
TRBV7-9,TRBJ1-1,ASSLAPQGIHTEAF
TRBV7-8,TRBJ1-4,ASSQPAGYGNEKLF
TRBV6-5,TRBJ1-1,ATIRDRVNTEAF
TRBV27,TRBJ2-7,ASTLTGSSYEQY
TRBV6-6,TRBJ1-6,ASREPGQDNSPLH
TRBV29-1,TRBJ2-7,SAGTRFEQY